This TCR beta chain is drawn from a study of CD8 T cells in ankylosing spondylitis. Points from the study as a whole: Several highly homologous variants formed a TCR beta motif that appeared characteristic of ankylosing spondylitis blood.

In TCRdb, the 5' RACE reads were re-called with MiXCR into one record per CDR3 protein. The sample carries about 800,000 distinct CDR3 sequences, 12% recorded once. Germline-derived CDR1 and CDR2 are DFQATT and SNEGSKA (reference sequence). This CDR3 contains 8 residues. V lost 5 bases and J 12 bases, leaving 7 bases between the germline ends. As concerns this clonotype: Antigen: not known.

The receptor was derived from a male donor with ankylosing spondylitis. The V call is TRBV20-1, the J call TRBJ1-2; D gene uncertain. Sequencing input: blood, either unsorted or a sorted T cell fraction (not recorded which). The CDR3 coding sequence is TGCAGTGCTCTCGGAAACACCTTC. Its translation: CSALGNTF.